The clone carrying this TCR beta chain showed up many times. Its antigen is unidentified. Individual cDNA molecules each received unique molecular identifiers attached to them. Using its own MiXCR run on the 5' RACE reads, TCRdb lists one record per CDR3 protein. The table has tens of thousands of distinct CDR3 sequences, approximately 5.1% seen once; the top ten hold approximately 6.6%. The CDR3 spans 17 residues. V was clipped by 3 bases and J by 0 bases; unmatched bases: 4. Germline assignment: CDR1 SGHRS and CDR2 YFSETQ. These data belong to a study of early T cells in non-severe SARS-CoV-2 infection. Study conclusions and caveats: Matching against VDJdb likely underestimated virus-specific expansions, favoring anti-spike CD8.

The chain combines TRBV5-1 with TRBJ2-1, with 12 nucleotides matching TRBD2. Sequencing used whole blood. The TCR comes from an adult who was a healthcare worker with PCR-confirmed SARS-CoV-2 infection or an uninfected control (not recorded which). CDR3 region: CASSSGLAGPSYNEQFF. In DNA form, the CDR3 reads TGCGCCAGCAGCTCCGGACTAGCGGGGCCCTCCTACAATGAGCAGTTCTTC.